What follows are 30 T cell receptor beta chains derived from one specimen sequenced in a study of shared clonotypes between healthy human individuals. Using immunoSEQ multiplex PCR, the repertoire was profiled, and TCRdb retains in-frame clones only, with some absent. This repertoire shows 780,000 or so clones, approximately 77% found once; its top ten account for roughly 1.8%. The sequenced sample consisted of memory CD4+ T cells sorted from blood. This sample's subset: CD45RA-negative fraction. Receptor source: a woman in her twenties or thirties in good health.

The chain carries TRBV28 and TRBJ2-1; D may be TRBD1 (6 bases). The V gene lost 6 bases and the J gene lost 4 bases, with 16 bases spanning the gap. CDR3 length equals 15 residues. From germline, CDR1 is MDHEN and CDR2 SYDVKM. The CDR3 region is CASSVRVRGYNEQFF. The CDR3 region has the DNA TGTGCCAGCAGCGTAAGGGTAAGGGGGTACAATGAGCAGTTCTTC.

This clone was observed a single time. This chain connects TRBV5-1 to TRBJ1-1; maybe TRBD1 (6 bases). Trimming left V 0 bases short and J 11 bases short, with 17 bases between. The germline gives CDR1 SGHRS, CDR2 YFSETQ. CDR3 length: 14 residues. CDR3 region: CASSLATDSGLAFF. The CDR3 region has the DNA TGCGCCAGCAGCTTGGCTACGGACAGTGGTTTGGCTTTCTTT. The full variable domain, with the rest looked up from reference TRBV5-1 and TRBJ1-1, is KAGVTQTPRYLIKTRGQQVTLSCSPISGHRSVSWYQQTPGQGLQFLFEYFSETQRNKGNFPGRFSGRQFSNSRSEMNVSTLELGDSALYLCASSLATDSGLAFFGQGTRLTVV.

The chain combines TRBV5-1 with TRBJ2-7; D possibly matches TRBD1 or TRBD2 (5 bases each). Between the trimmed V and J ends, which lost 5 bases and 0 bases, there was a span of 12 bases. The CDR3 is made up of 14 amino acids. Germline V gene sequence: CDR1 SGHRS, CDR2 YFSETQ. The CDR3 bases are TGCGCCAGCAGGAGGGCTGACAGCTCCTACGAGCAGTACTTC. Protein sequence: CASRRADSSYEQYF.

The chain uses TRBV7-9 and TRBJ2-1; the match to TRBD2 covers 9 bases. Per germline, CDR1 SEHNR and CDR2 FQNEAQ (reference sequence). V lost 4 bases and J lost 9; bases outside the gene matches: 10. This CDR3 comprises 15 residues. This CDR3 reads CASSSSSGNLPEQFF. The CDR3 coding sequence is TGTGCCAGCAGCTCTTCTAGCGGGAATCTTCCTGAGCAGTTCTTC.

V usage is TRBV6-6 and J usage is TRBJ1-4, with D possibly TRBD1 on 5 matching bases. The CDR3 has 13 amino acids. Trimming pared 6 bases from V and 6 bases from J, leaving 11 bases between. The germline gives CDR1 MNHNY, CDR2 SVGAGI (reference sequence). CDR3 DNA sequence: TGTGCCAGCAGCCGCCGACAGTATGAAAAACTGTTTTTT. This codes for CASSRRQYEKLFF.

This clone has just one count. This rearrangement joins TRBV6-5 to TRBJ2-2; perhaps TRBD2 as D (5 bases). Germline V gives CDR1 MNHEY, CDR2 SVGAGI. Between the trimmed V and J ends, which lost 0 bases and 1 base, there was a span of 9 bases. This CDR3 spans 16 amino acids. CDR3 DNA: TGTGCCAGCAGTTACTCGTTGAGCGGGAACACCGGGGAGCTGTTTTTT. Its translation is CASSYSLSGNTGELFF.

As to this clone: This CDR3 is also generated by other DNA sequences in the sample. This chain links TRBV9 with TRBJ2-5; no firm D call. Trimming took off 0 bases at V and 5 bases at J, with 8 bases between the two ends. Germline assignment: CDR1 SGDLS and CDR2 YYNGEE. The CDR3 is 13 amino acids. The CDR3 nucleotides read TGTGCCAGCAGCGTAGGAGGCGAGGAGACCCAGTACTTC. Protein product: CASSVGGEETQYF.

This chain joins TRBV28 and TRBJ1-2; tentative D call: TRBD1 (5 bases). This CDR3 has 14 residues. The V end lost 8 bases, the J end lost 4 bases, and 17 bases lay between the germline ends. Germline-derived CDR1 and CDR2 are MDHEN and SYDVKM. CDR3 coding DNA: TGTGCCAGCTTGTCATTACAGGTTGCCTATGGCTACACCTTC. This codes for CASLSLQVAYGYTF.

This clone was observed a handful of times. The chain couples TRBV5-4 to TRBJ2-3, with 8 nucleotides matching TRBD2. The CDR3 is made up of 16 amino acids. With V trimmed by 1 base and J by 6 bases, 10 bases remained unmatched. Per germline, CDR1 SGHNT and CDR2 YYREEE (reference sequence). The DNA for the CDR3 is TGTGCCAGCAGCTTGCCCAGCGGGAGTGTTTCTGATACGCAGTATTTT. Protein product: CASSLPSGSVSDTQYF.

This chain links TRBV29-1 with TRBJ2-3, with 9 bases aligning to TRBD1. The junction had 4 bases not matched to a gene; V was cut back by 6 bases and J by 6 bases. Germline CDR1 is SQVTM and CDR2 is ANQGSEA. The CDR3 is made up of 12 amino acids. The CDR3 nucleotides read TGCAGCGTGGGACAGGGTGGCGATACGCAGTATTTT. Its protein is CSVGQGGDTQYF.

Here the CDR3 reads CASSLGTGGLAGEETQYF. Written as DNA, the CDR3 is TGTGCCAGCAGTTTAGGGACAGGGGGACTAGCGGGAGAAGAGACCCAGTACTTC. V usage is TRBV28 and J usage is TRBJ2-5, with 14 bases identical to TRBD2. Germline values: CDR1 MDHEN, CDR2 SYDVKM. The junction had 8 bases not matched to a gene; V was cut back by 2 bases and J by 3 bases. The CDR3 contains 18 residues.

This chain joins TRBV2 and TRBJ2-1; no firm D call. The V gene lost 7 bases and the J gene lost 9 bases, with 13 bases spanning the gap. This CDR3 is 12 amino acids long. CDR1 is SNHLY, CDR2 FYNNEI, per germline. This chain's CDR3 is CASNSFRVEQFF. CDR3 DNA: TGTGCCAGCAACAGCTTTCGTGTTGAGCAGTTCTTC.

The chain couples TRBV27 to TRBJ2-1; D gene uncertain. The CDR3 consists of 15 residues. V gave up 2 bases and J gave up 0 bases, with 8 bases separating them. Germline V lookup: CDR1 MNHEY, CDR2 SMNVEV (reference sequence). The CDR3 DNA sequence: TGTGCCAGCAGTTTAATAGTAGGCTCCTACAATGAGCAGTTCTTC. It specifies CASSLIVGSYNEQFF.

This clone was observed a few times. Other DNA sequences in the sample encode the same CDR3. The V and J genes are TRBV19 and TRBJ1-5; a possible D gene is TRBD1 (6 bases). Germline lookup yields CDR1 LNHDA and CDR2 SQIVND (reference sequence). Trimming removed 8 bases at V and 2 bases at J, with 13 bases between. The CDR3 sequence is 14 residues long. The CDR3 sequence is CASRDIGGNQPQHF. The CDR3 coding sequence is TGTGCCAGTCGGGACATTGGCGGCAATCAGCCCCAGCATTTT. The full variable domain, its missing parts supplied by reference TRBV19 and TRBJ1-5, is DGGITQSPKYLFRKEGQNVTLSCEQNLNHDAMYWYRQDPGQGLRLIYYSQIVNDFQKGDIAEGYSVSREKKESFPLTVTSAQKNPTAFYLCASRDIGGNQPQHFGDGTRLSIL.

This clone was counted only a few times. CDR3 region: CASSESGRGPYNEQFF. DNA for the CDR3: TGCGCCAGCAGTGAGTCGGGCAGGGGACCCTACAATGAGCAGTTCTTC. This chain connects TRBV10-1 to TRBJ2-1; D is possibly TRBD1 (6 bases). Between the trimmed V and J ends, which lost 0 bases and 2 bases, there was a span of 11 bases. Germline-derived CDR1 and CDR2 are WNHNN and SYGVQD (reference sequence). This CDR3 has 16 amino acids.

V and J are TRBV7-7 and TRBJ2-2, with D unclear. Looked up from germline, CDR1 is SSHAT and CDR2 is FNYEAQ (reference sequence). The CDR3 is 13 residues long. V lost 5 bases and J lost 4, with 8 bases in between. CDR3 coding DNA: TGTGCCAGCAGCATACAGCTCACCGGGGAGCTGTTTTTT. Its protein is CASSIQLTGELFF.

For the CDR3, the DNA is TGTGCCAGCAGCCCGGCGGGGGGCGCGGGCACCGGGGAGCTGTTTTTT. Amino acid sequence: CASSPAGGAGTGELFF. The J gene is TRBJ2-2, the V gene TRBV4-2, with TRBD2 matching over 8 bases. CDR3 length equals 16 residues. Trimming cost V 4 bases and J 4 bases; bases outside gene matches: 8. The germline gives CDR1 LGHNA, CDR2 YNFKEQ.

The V and J genes are TRBV11-2 and TRBJ1-4; maybe TRBD1 (6 bases). CDR1 and CDR2 from the germline V gene are SGHAT and FQNNGV. The V and J ends lost 5 bases and 1 base respectively, with 17 bases between them. The CDR3 covers 17 residues. The CDR3 nucleotides are TGTGCCAGCAGCAACCGGGGGGGCGTGGTAACTAATGAAAAACTGTTTTTT. Translation gives CASSNRGGVVTNEKLFF.

The gene calls are TRBV5-7 and TRBJ2-4, with 9 bases lining up with TRBD1. TRBV5-7 is sorted into the ORF group, with uncertain function. Trimming at V came to 4 bases and at J to 5 bases, leaving 19 bases not matched to a gene. The CDR3 totals 19 residues. This CDR3 reads CASSAPGQGINYSQNIQYF. Written as DNA, the CDR3 is TGTGCCAGCAGCGCACCGGGACAGGGTATAAACTATAGCCAAAACATTCAGTACTTC.

V gene TRBV15 combines with J gene TRBJ2-7; 10 positions agree with TRBD2. J lost 1 base, V lost 4 bases, and 16 bases had no gene match. In germline, CDR1 is LNHNV, CDR2 YYDKDF (reference sequence). The CDR3 is 19 residues long. CDR3 DNA sequence: TGTGCCACCAGCACCGGCGGGAGCGGGAGGGGACTGTGGTCCTACGAGCAGTACTTC. Its protein product is CATSTGGSGRGLWSYEQYF.

The chain uses TRBV12-5 and TRBJ1-2, with TRBD1 matching over 8 bases. This CDR3 region has 15 residues. V shed 1 base and J 8 bases; nucleotides not matched to a gene: 9. The germline V gene has CDR1 LGHNT and CDR2 FRNRAP. As DNA, the CDR3 is TGTGCTAGTGGTTTGGCGGACAGGGCCCCCTCCGGCTACACCTTC. Encoded protein: CASGLADRAPSGYTF.

This sequence joins TRBV28 and TRBJ2-3, with TRBD2 identical over 12 bases. Per germline, CDR1 MDHEN and CDR2 SYDVKM. After removal of 4 bases from V and 6 bases from J, the junction contained 5 bases not matched to a gene. The CDR3 sequence is 15 residues long. Written as DNA, the CDR3 is TGTGCCAGCAGTTCTAGCGGGAGGGCCTTCGATACGCAGTATTTT. As protein: CASSSSGRAFDTQYF.

The rearrangement uses TRBV5-1 and TRBJ2-5, with 7 bases lining up with TRBD2. Germline V gene lookup returns CDR1 SGHRS and CDR2 YFSETQ. V shed 1 base and J 7 bases; nucleotides not matched to a gene: 10. The CDR3 has 15 residues. This CDR3 reads CASSLITSERGTQYF. CDR3 DNA sequence: TGCGCCAGCAGCTTGATTACTAGCGAGAGGGGGACCCAGTACTTC.

V usage is TRBV25-1 and J usage is TRBJ2-1; 8 nucleotides line up with TRBD2. Germline trimming cut 6 bases from V and 1 base from J; bases unmatched to any gene: 8. The CDR3 has 16 amino acids. Germline V CDR1 and CDR2: MGHDK, SYGVNS. CDR3 sequence: CASSPDSGTSYNEQFF. DNA of the CDR3: TGTGCCAGCAGCCCTGATAGCGGGACGTCCTACAATGAGCAGTTCTTC.

This clone was observed a few times. This chain connects TRBV7-9 to TRBJ2-2; maybe TRBD2 (6 bases). Germline-derived CDR1 and CDR2 are SEHNR and FQNEAQ (reference sequence). The CDR3 length is 16 residues. The V gene lost 3 bases and the J gene lost 5 bases, with 16 bases spanning the gap. For the CDR3, the DNA is TGTGCCAGCAGCTTCAGGGACTTTGGGGCAACCGGGGAGCTGTTTTTT. This sequence encodes CASSFRDFGATGELFF.

Only one count was recorded for this clone. The rearrangement joins TRBV2 to TRBJ1-4; D not certain. Between the trimmed V and J ends, which lost 4 bases and 5 bases, there was a span of 8 bases. Germline-derived CDR1 and CDR2 are SNHLY and FYNNEI. The CDR3 is made up of 13 amino acids. Here the CDR3 DNA reads TGTGCCAGCAGTGTGCAAGGGAATGAAAAACTGTTTTTT. Protein product: CASSVQGNEKLFF.

Only a few counts were recorded for this clone. The chain recombines TRBV4-1 with TRBJ2-7; 8 bases fit TRBD2. This CDR3 comprises 16 residues. Per the germline V gene, CDR1 is MGHRA and CDR2 is YSYEKL. Trimming took 0 bases from V and 5 from J; bases not matched to a gene: 9. The DNA of the CDR3 is TGCGCCAGCAGCCAAGAAGAGCGGGAGCCGCGGAACGAGCAGTACTTC. Amino acid sequence: CASSQEEREPRNEQYF.

The chain recombines TRBV4-2 with TRBJ1-4; no clear D. The CDR3 length is 14 residues. Trimming stripped 1 base from V and 4 bases from J, with 7 bases between. Germline CDR1 and CDR2: LGHNA and YNFKEQ. DNA for the CDR3: TGTGCCAGCAGCCAAGGTCAGGTTAATGAAAAACTGTTTTTT. It codes for CASSQGQVNEKLFF.

The chain employs TRBV5-1 and TRBJ2-2, with D possibly matching TRBD2 (5 bases). The CDR3 loop spans 16 amino acids. Germline CDR1 reads SGHRS; CDR2 reads YFSETQ. The V end was cut by 5 bases, the J end by 2 bases, with 16 bases between. The CDR3 protein is CASREFSDLNTGELFF. The CDR3 DNA reads as TGCGCCAGCAGGGAGTTTAGCGATCTCAACACCGGGGAGCTGTTTTTT. Together with reference TRBV5-1 and TRBJ2-2, the CDR3 gives the full variable domain: KAGVTQTPRYLIKTRGQQVTLSCSPISGHRSVSWYQQTPGQGLQFLFEYFSETQRNKGNFPGRFSGRQFSNSRSEMNVSTLELGDSALYLCASREFSDLNTGELFFGEGSRLTVL.

A few counts support this clone. The chain links TRBV6-1 to TRBJ1-1; 8 bases line up with TRBD1. This CDR3 spans 15 amino acids. V dropped 3 bases and J dropped 4; count of bases not matched to a gene: 7. CDR1 and CDR2 from the germline V gene are MNHNS and SASEGT. The CDR3 sequence is CASSDPPDRATEAFF. The CDR3 nucleotides are TGTGCCAGCAGTGACCCCCCGGACAGGGCCACTGAAGCTTTCTTT.